The T cell receptor beta chain under discussion was sequenced for a study of T cell responses to AZD1222 COVID-19 vaccine. About the study: Doses given second, at about 4 or about 12 weeks, were pooled. Study-wide findings and caveats: Two AZD1222 administrations were followed by greater Spike-specific TCR breadth and depth. It should be noted that donors were predominantly white British and more often female, and clonal diversity was possibly underestimated. Unmutated variant regions reportedly attract nearly half of all spike-specific TCRs.

Libraries were prepared by immunoSEQ multiplex PCR; TCRdb keeps only in-frame clonotypes and omits some of them. The table lists approximately 160,000 clones, 90% to 95% of them singletons, with about 0.9% in the top ten. The CDR3 contains 16 residues. The germline V and J ends were trimmed by 0 bases and 1 base, with 9 bases remaining between them. The germline V gene encodes CDR1 LGHDT and CDR2 YNNKEL (reference sequence). Turning to this clone: Its cognate antigen is unknown.

The receptor comes from an adult in good health. The rearrangement links TRBV3-1 (or the pseudogene TRBV3-2) to TRBJ2-2, with a weak D call TRBD2 (5 bases). The source material was peripheral blood, sampled on day 0 of AZD1222 vaccination. The CDR3 spells CASSQEGGWNTGELFF. For the CDR3, the DNA is TGTGCCAGCAGCCAAGAAGGCGGGTGGAACACCGGGGAGCTGTTTTTT.